This paragraph covers one T cell receptor beta chain sequence. Assay: immunoSEQ multiplex PCR; the TCRdb copy retains only in-frame clones and omits some. Here the sample spans 120,000 to 150,000 clones, around four fifths being singletons. This record comes from a study of blood T cell repertoires in COVID-19. Study summary: Both acute and convalescent COVID-19 samples were obtained from the United States, Italy and Spain.

CDR3 length: 16 amino acids. Trimming cost V 3 bases and J 0 bases, with 15 bases left between them. This receptor was obtained from a woman in her thirties or forties with active or convalescent COVID-19. The chain couples TRBV23-1 to TRBJ2-7; TRBD1 might be the D (5 bases). TRBV23-1 is an open reading frame, and its role is uncertain. The sequencing sample was made of peripheral blood. CDR3 loop: CASSHLRQRSSYEQYF. DNA of the CDR3: TGCGCCAGCAGTCACCTTAGACAGAGGAGCTCCTACGAGCAGTACTTC.